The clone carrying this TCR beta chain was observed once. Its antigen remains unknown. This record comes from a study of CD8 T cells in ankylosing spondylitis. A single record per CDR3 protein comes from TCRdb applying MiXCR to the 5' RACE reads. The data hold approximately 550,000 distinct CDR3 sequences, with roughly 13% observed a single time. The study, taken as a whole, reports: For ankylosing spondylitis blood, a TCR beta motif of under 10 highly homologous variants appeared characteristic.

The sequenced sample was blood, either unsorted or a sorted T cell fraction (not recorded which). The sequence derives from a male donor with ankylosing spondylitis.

CDR3 nucleotide sequence: TGTGCCAGCAGTGGGACAGGGGAAGAGACCCAGTACTTC. Amino acids: CASSGTGEETQYF. The chain uses TRBV2 and TRBJ2-5; 9 bases are shared with TRBD1. V lost 4 bases, J lost 3 bases, and 0 bases stayed unmatched. The CDR3 length is 13 residues. From germline, CDR1 is SNHLY and CDR2 FYNNEI.